This T cell receptor beta chain was identified in a study of molecular identifiers for immune sequencing clone quantification. The germline gives CDR1 SGHRS, CDR2 YFSETQ. This CDR3 spans 17 amino acids. J gave up 2 bases and V 4 bases, and 12 bases lay outside the gene matches. Sorted naive CD8 T cells, about 17,000 to 1,000,000, were sequenced from 10%, 30% or 50% RNA. Naive CD8 T cells were picked out by sorting for CD8+CD4-CCR7+CD45RA+. The use of previously described methods and listed TCR primers produced the bulk TCR libraries. TCRdb redid the calling of the PCR reads with MiXCR, one entry per CDR3 protein. The sample lists 60,000 to 70,000 distinct CDR3 sequences; over 15% were seen once. This clonotype was counted at least ten times.

The chain uses TRBV5-1 and TRBJ2-7; the match to TRBD2 covers 10 bases. The origin of this receptor is a human donor in good health. Some libraries in this study had Jurkat cell RNA spiked in. The specimen sequenced was naive CD8+ T cells from blood, with Jurkat cell RNA spiked in. Stated subset: FACS-sorted CD8+CD4-CCR7+CD45RA+ naive T cells. For the CDR3, the DNA is TGCGCCAGCAGCCCCGGGCTAGCGGGAGTCCGTACCTACGAGCAGTACTTC. This sequence encodes CASSPGLAGVRTYEQYF.